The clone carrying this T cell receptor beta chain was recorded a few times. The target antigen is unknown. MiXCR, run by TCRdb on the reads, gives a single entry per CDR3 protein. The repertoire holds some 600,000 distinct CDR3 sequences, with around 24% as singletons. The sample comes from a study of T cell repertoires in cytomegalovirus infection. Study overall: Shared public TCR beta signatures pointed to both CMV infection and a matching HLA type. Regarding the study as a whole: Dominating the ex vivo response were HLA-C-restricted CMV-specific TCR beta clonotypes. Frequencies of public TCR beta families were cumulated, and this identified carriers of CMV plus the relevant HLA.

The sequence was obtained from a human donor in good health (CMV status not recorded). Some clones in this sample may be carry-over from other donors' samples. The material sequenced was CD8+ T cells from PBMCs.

The chain's CDR3 is CSATGQNFNYGYTF. DNA of the CDR3: TGCAGTGCTACAGGACAGAATTTTAACTATGGCTACACCTTC. The rearrangement links TRBV20-1 to TRBJ1-2, with a weak D call TRBD1 (6 bases). Germline assignment: CDR1 DFQATT and CDR2 SNEGSKA (reference sequence). This CDR3 has 14 amino acids. Trimming stripped 4 bases from V and 1 base from J, with 13 bases between.